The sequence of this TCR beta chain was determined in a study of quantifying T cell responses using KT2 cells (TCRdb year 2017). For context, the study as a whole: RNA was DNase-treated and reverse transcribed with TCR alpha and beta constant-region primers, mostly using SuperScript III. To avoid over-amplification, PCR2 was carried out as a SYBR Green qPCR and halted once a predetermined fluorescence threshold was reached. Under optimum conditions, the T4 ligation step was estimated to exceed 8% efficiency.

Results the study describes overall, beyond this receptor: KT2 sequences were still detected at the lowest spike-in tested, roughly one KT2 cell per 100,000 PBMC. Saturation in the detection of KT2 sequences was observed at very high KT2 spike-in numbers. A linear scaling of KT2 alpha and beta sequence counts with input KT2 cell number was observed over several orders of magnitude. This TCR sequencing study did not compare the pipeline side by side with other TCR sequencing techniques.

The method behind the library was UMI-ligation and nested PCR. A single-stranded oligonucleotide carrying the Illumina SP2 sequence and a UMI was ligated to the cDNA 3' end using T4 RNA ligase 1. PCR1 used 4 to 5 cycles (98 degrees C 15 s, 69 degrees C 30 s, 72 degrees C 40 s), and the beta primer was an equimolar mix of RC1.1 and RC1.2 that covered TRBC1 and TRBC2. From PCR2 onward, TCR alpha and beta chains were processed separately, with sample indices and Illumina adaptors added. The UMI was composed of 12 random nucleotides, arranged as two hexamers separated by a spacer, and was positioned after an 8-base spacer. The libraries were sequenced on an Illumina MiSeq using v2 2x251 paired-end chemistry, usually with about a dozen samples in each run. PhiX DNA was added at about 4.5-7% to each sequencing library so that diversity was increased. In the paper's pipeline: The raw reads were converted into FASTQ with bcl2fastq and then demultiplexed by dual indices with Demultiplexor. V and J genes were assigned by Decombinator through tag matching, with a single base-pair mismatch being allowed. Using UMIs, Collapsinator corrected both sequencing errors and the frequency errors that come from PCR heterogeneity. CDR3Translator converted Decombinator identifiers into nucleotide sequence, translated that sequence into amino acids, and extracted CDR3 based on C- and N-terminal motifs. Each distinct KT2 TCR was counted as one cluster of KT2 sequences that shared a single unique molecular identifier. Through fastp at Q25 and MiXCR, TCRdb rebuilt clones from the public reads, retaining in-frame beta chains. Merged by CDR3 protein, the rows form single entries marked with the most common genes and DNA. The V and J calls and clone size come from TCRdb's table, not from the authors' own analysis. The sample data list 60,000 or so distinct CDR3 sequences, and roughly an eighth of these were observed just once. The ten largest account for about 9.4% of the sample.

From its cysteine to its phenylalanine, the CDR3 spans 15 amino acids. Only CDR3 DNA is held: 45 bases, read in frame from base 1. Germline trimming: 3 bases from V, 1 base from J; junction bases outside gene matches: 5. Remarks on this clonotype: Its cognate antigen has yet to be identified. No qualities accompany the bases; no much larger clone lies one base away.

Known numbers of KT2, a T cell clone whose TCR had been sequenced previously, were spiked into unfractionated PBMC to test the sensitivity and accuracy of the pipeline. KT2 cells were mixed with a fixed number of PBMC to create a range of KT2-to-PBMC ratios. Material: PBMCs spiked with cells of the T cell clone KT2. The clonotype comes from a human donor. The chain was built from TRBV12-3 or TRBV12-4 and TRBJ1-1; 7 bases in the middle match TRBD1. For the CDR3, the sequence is CASSLRGPQNTEAFF. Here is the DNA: TGTGCCAGCAGTTTGAGGGGGCCACAGAACACTGAAGCTTTCTTT.